This T cell receptor beta chain was identified in a study of metastatic and nonmetastatic thyroid tumors. Study information: Comparison of repertoires was carried out across blood and tumor or nodule tissue from malignant and benign thyroid patients. Whole-study findings and limits: It was reportedly found that TCR beta diversity was significantly higher in malignant thyroid tumors than in benign nodules, a difference seen in both blood and tumor samples.

About this clone: Its antigen is still unknown.

In the original processing: A classifier of distant metastasis in papillary thyroid cancer was built from CDR3 differences (across clinicopathological groups). TCRdb re-called the PCR reads with MiXCR. These V and J calls are TCRdb output, not the study's own analysis. This sample yields about 4,600 clones, of which more than 20% are seen a single time; 22% belongs to the top ten. The CDR3 is 15 amino acids. Germline CDR1 and CDR2: WNHNN and SYGVQD (reference sequence). V gave up 2 bases and J gave up 3 bases; unmatched junction bases: 3. Patients had received no treatment of any kind before thyroid surgery.

The chain links TRBV10-1 to TRBJ2-5, with 10 bases fitting TRBD2. The sequenced sample was tumor tissue. The receptor was derived from a male donor with papillary thyroid cancer or a benign thyroid nodule (not recorded which). Some clones in this sample may be carry-over from other donors' samples. CDR3 in DNA: TGCGCCAGCAGTGAGGAACTAGCGGGGAAAGAGACCCAGTACTTC. It specifies CASSEELAGKETQYF.